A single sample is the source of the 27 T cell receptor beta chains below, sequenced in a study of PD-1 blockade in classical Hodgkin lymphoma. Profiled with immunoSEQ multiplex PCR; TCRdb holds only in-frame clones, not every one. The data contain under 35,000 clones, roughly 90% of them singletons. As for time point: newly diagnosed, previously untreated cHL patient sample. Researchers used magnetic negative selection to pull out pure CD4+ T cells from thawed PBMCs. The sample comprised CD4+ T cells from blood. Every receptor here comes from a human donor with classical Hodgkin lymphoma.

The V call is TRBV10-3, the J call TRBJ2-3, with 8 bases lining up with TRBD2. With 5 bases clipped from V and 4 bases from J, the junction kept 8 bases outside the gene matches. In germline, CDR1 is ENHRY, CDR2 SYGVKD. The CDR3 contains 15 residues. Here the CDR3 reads CAISPRTSFPDTQYF. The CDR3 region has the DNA TGTGCCATCAGTCCCCGGACTAGCTTCCCAGATACGCAGTATTTT.

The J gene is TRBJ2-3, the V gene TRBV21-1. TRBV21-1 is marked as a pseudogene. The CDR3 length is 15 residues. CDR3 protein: CASSRRRASTDTQYF. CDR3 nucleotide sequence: TGTGCCAGCAGCAGACGACGAGCTAGCACAGATACGCAGTATTTT.

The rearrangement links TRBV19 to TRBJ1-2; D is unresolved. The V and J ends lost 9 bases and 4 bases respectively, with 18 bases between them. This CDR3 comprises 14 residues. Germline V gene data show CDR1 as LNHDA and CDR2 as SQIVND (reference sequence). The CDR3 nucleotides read TGTGCCAGCAAGGCGGGAGCGGGAGGCTATGGCTACACCTTC. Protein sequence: CASKAGAGGYGYTF. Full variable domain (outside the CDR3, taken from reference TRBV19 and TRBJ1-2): DGGITQSPKYLFRKEGQNVTLSCEQNLNHDAMYWYRQDPGQGLRLIYYSQIVNDFQKGDIAEGYSVSREKKESFPLTVTSAQKNPTAFYLCASKAGAGGYGYTFGSGTRLTVV.

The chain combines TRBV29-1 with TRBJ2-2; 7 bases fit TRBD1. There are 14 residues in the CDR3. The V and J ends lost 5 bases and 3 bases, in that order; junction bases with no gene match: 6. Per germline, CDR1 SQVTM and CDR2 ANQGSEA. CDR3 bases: TGCAGCGTTAAAGGGGGCATCGACACCGGGGAGCTGTTTTTT. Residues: CSVKGGIDTGELFF.

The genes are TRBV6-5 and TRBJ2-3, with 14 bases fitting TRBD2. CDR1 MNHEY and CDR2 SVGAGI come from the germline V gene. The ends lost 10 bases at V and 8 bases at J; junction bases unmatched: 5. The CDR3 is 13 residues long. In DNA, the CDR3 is TGTGCCACATGGACTAGCGGGAGGAGTACGCAGTATTTT. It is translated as CATWTSGRSTQYF.

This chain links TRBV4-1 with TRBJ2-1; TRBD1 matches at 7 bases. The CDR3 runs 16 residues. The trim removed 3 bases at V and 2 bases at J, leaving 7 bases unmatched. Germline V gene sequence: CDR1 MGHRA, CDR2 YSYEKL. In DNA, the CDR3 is TGCGCCAGCAGCCAGGGTCCGGGACAGCCCTACAATGAGCAGTTCTTC. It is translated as CASSQGPGQPYNEQFF.

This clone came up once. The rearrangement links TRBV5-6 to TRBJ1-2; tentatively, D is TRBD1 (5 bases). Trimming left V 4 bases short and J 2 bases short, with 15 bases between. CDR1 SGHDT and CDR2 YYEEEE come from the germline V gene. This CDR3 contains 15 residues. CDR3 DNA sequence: TGTGCCAGCAGCCCATCCCCAGGGAGAAACTATGGCTACACCTTC. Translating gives CASSPSPGRNYGYTF.

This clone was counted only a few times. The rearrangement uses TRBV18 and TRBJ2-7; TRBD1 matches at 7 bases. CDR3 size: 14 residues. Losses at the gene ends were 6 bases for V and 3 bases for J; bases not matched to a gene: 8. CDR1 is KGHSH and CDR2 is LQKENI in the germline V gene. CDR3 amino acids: CASSLSTGIYEQYF. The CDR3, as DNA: TGTGCCAGCTCCCTGTCGACAGGGATCTACGAGCAGTACTTC.

The CDR3 spells CAWSLAYEQYF. CDR3 in DNA: TGTGCCTGGAGCCTAGCTTACGAGCAGTACTTC. J is TRBJ2-7 and V is TRBV30; D may be TRBD2 (5 bases). Trimming cost V 3 bases and J 4 bases, with 7 bases left between them. CDR3 length equals 11 residues. Germline V lookup: CDR1 GTSNPN, CDR2 SVGIG (reference sequence).

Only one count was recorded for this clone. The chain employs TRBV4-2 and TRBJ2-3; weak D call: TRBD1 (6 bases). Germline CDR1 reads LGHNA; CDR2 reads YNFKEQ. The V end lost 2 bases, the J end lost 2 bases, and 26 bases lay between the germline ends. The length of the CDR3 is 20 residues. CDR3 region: CASSQNAKGPGQPFTDTQYF. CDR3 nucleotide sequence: TGTGCCAGCAGCCAAAACGCCAAAGGGCCGGGACAACCATTCACAGATACGCAGTATTTT.

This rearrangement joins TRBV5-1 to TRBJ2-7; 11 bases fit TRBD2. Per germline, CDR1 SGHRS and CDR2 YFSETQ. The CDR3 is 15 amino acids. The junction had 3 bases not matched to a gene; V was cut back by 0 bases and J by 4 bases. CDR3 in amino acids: CASSLEGLAVYEQYF. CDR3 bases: TGCGCCAGCAGCTTGGAGGGACTAGCGGTGTACGAGCAGTACTTC.

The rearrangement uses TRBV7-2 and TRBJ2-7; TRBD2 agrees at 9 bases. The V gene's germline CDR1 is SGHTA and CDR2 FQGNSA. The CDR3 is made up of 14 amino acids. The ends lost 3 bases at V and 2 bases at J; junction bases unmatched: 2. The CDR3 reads CASSFGGGAYEQYF. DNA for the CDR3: TGTGCCAGCAGCTTCGGCGGGGGGGCCTACGAGCAGTACTTC.

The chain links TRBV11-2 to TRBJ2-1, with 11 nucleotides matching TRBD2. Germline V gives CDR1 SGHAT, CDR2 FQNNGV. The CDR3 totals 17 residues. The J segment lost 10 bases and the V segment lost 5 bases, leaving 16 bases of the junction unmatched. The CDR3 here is CASSGPGLAGGMGEQFF. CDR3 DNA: TGTGCCAGCAGCGGACCCGGGCTAGCGGGAGGAATGGGGGAGCAGTTCTTC.

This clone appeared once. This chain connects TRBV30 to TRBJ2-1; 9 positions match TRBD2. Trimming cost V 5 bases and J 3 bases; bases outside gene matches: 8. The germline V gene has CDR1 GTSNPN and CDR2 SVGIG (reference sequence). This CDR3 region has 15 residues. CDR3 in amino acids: CAWGEGLAFYNEQFF. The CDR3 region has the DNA TGTGCCTGGGGGGAAGGACTAGCGTTCTACAATGAGCAGTTCTTC.

The CDR3 DNA sequence: TGTGCCAGCAGCTTCTCTAGCGGGAGTTCAGATACGCAGTATTTT. The encoded protein is CASSFSSGSSDTQYF. J is TRBJ2-3 and V is TRBV7-6; TRBD2 matches at 10 bases. The germline V gene has CDR1 SGHVS and CDR2 FNYEAQ. The CDR3 extends over 15 amino acids. V shed 3 bases, J shed 4 bases, and the junction held 4 bases outside the gene matches.

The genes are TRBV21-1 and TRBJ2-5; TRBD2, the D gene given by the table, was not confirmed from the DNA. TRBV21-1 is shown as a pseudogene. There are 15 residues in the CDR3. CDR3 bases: TGTGCCAGCCCCGAAAAGGGACTATTCCAAGAGACCCAGTACTTC. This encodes CASPEKGLFQETQYF.

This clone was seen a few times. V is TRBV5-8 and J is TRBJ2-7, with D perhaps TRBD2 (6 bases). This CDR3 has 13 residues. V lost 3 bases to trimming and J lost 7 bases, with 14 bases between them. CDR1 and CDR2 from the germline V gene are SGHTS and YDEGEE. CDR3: CASSYGEAGEQYF. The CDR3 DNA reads TGTGCCAGCAGCTATGGGGAGGCGGGGGAGCAGTACTTC.

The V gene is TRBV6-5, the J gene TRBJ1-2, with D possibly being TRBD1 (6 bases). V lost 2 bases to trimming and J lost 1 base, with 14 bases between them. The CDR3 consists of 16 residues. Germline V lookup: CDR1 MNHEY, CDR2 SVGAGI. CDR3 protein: CASSYPDRLLNYGYTF. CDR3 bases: TGTGCCAGCAGTTACCCGGACAGACTACTTAACTATGGCTACACCTTC.

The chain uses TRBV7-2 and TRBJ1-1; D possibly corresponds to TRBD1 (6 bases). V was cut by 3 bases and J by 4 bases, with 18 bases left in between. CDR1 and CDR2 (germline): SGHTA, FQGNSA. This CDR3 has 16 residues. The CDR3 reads CASSFAGPGVGTEAFF. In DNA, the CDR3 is TGTGCCAGCAGCTTCGCGGGGCCAGGGGTGGGCACTGAAGCTTTCTTT. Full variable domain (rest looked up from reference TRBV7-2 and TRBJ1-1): GAGVSQSPSNKVTEKGKDVELRCDPISGHTALYWYRQSLGQGLEFLIYFQGNSAPDKSGLPSDRFSAERTGGSVSTLTIQRTQQEDSAVYLCASSFAGPGVGTEAFFGQGTRLTVV.

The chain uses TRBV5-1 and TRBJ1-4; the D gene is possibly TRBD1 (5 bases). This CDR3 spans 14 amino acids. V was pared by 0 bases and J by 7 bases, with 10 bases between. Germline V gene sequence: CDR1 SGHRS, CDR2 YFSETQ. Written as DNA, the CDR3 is TGCGCCAGCAGCTTGGAAGGGGTGGGTGAAAAACTGTTTTTT. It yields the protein CASSLEGVGEKLFF.

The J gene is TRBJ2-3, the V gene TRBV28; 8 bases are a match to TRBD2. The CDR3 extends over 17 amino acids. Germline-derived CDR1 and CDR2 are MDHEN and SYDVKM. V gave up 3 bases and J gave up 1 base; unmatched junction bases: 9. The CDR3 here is CASSLPGLGIGTDTQYF. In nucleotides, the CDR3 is TGTGCCAGCAGTTTGCCGGGACTAGGTATCGGCACAGATACGCAGTATTTT. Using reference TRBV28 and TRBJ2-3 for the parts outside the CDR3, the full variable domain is DVKVTQSSRYLVKRTGEKVFLECVQDMDHENMFWYRQDPGLGLRLIYFSYDVKMKEKGDIPEGYSVSREKKERFSLILESASTNQTSMYLCASSLPGLGIGTDTQYFGPGTRLTVL.

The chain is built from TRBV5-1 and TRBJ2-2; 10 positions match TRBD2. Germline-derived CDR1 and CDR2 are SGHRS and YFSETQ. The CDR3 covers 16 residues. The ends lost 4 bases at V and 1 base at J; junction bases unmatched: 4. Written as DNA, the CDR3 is TGCGCCAGCAGCATATTAGCGGGAGGGAACACCGGGGAGCTGTTTTTT. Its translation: CASSILAGGNTGELFF.

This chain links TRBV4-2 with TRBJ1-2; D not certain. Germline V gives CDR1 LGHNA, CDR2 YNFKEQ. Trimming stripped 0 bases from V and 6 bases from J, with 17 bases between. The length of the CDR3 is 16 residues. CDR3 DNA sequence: TGTGCCAGCAGCCAAGACCACCGGCCGGGAGTCGATGGCTACACCTTC. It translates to CASSQDHRPGVDGYTF.

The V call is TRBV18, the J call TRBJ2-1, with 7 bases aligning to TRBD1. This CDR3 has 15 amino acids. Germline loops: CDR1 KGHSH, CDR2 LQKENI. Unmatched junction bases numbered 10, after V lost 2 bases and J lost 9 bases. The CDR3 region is CASSPSSAGGVEQFF. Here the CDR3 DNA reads TGTGCCAGCTCACCATCATCAGCAGGGGGTGTTGAGCAGTTCTTC.

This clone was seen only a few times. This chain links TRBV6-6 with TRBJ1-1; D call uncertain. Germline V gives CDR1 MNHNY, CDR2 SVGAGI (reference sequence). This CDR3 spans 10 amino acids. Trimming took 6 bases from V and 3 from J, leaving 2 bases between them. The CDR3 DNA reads TGTGCCAGCAGGGACACTGAAGCTTTCTTT. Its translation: CASRDTEAFF.

CDR3 amino acids: CASRRASGIVLNEQFF. The CDR3 region has the DNA TGTGCCAGCAGGAGAGCTAGCGGGATCGTCCTTAATGAGCAGTTCTTC. The genes are TRBV28 and TRBJ2-1, with 9 bases that match TRBD2. The CDR3 has 16 amino acids. V dropped 6 bases and J dropped 7; count of bases not matched to a gene: 13. CDR1 MDHEN and CDR2 SYDVKM come from the germline V gene.

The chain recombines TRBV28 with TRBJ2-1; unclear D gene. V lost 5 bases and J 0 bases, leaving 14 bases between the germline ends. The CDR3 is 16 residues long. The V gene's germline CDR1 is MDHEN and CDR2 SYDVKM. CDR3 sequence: CASSLVRFSSYNEQFF. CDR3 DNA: TGTGCCAGCAGTCTCGTTCGCTTCAGCTCCTACAATGAGCAGTTCTTC. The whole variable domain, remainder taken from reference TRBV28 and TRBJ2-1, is DVKVTQSSRYLVKRTGEKVFLECVQDMDHENMFWYRQDPGLGLRLIYFSYDVKMKEKGDIPEGYSVSREKKERFSLILESASTNQTSMYLCASSLVRFSSYNEQFFGPGTRLTVL.